The clone carrying this TCR beta chain was found many times. Its antigen remains unidentified. No progression to ophthalmopathy during 18 months of follow-up defined stable disease. This entry belongs to a study of T cells in Graves' hyperthyroidism and ophthalmopathy. Across the whole study: The blood sample was taken at first diagnosis, before treatment began. Study results and limitations: Ophthalmopathy, which appeared later, was predicted by the model a median 6.5 months before onset.

The CDR3 regions of TCR beta were amplified from RNA transcripts. Using the HTBI primer set, a first-round RT-PCR was run on the TCR CDR3. Each CDR3 protein is one row after TCRdb ran MiXCR on the multiplex PCR reads. The sample includes roughly 840,000 distinct CDR3 sequences, 35% to 40% seen only once; the top ten take approximately 8.7%. Germline CDR1 SGHRS, CDR2 YFSETQ. The length of the CDR3 is 14 residues. The ends were cut back, 3 bases at V and 2 bases at J, with 11 bases in the middle. The source of this sequence is a man aged 18 to 30 with Graves' hyperthyroidism. The rearrangement uses TRBV5-1 and TRBJ1-1; D remains unclear. Sequencing input: blood. CDR3 sequence (DNA): TGCGCCAGCAGCTCCTCGACATTAAACACTGAAGCTTTCTTT. It encodes CASSSSTLNTEAFF.